This paragraph covers one TCR beta chain sequence. Its specificity is unknown. While unrecorded immune exposures were likely, the donors were nominally healthy when sampled. The data derive from a study of cytomegalovirus exposure and HLA in healthy donors. Notes on the study in general: Sequencing depth across donors, presence/absence analyses assumed, was roughly uniform.

This CDR3 is 14 amino acids long. CDR1 SNHLY and CDR2 FYNNEI come from the germline V gene. The V and J ends lost 4 bases and 5 bases, in that order; junction bases with no gene match: 4. PCR was performed using 60 Vbeta and 13 Jbeta primers. TCRdb keeps only in-frame clones here, not all; method: immunoSEQ multiplex PCR. The table records 150,000 to 200,000 clones, around 81% of them present only once. Sequencing was done on a sample of PBMCs. The genes are TRBV2 and TRBJ2-3; 9 nucleotides match TRBD2. This sequence was found in a man between 18 and 35 years old in good health and CMV-seronegative. CDR3 region: CASSAGGGGDTQYF. The DNA of the CDR3 is TGTGCCAGCAGTGCCGGCGGGGGGGGAGATACGCAGTATTTT.